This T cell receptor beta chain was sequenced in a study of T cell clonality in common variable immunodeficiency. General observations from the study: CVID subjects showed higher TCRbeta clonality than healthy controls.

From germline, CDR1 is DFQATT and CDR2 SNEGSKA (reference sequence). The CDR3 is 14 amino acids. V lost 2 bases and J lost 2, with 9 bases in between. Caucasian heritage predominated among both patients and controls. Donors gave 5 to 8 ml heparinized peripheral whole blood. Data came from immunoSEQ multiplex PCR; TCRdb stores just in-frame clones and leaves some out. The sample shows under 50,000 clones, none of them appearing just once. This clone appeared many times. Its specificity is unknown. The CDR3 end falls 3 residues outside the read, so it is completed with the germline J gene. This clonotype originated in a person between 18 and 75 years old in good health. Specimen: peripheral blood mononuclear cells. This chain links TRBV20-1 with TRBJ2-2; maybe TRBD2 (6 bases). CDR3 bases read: TGCAGTGCTAGAAGGGACTCTAACACCGGGGAG. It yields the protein CSARRDSNTGE. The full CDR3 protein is CSARRDSNTGELFF.